This TCR beta chain is drawn from a study of T cells expressing NK-cell markers. Study background: Sequencing covered eight donors, seven HCMV-seropositive and one seronegative.

Study-wide findings and caveats: Several donors likewise had their CD3+CD56-NKG2C+ fraction led by these clonotypes. More than 5 of the donors carried dominant NKG2C+ clonotypes that took up about 1.0-7.0% of their CD8+ T cells.

As for this clonotype: No antigen is known for it.

The length of the CDR3 is 13 residues. The TCR beta cDNA came from 5'RACE template switching with UMIs. TCRdb reprocessed the 5' RACE reads and reports one entry per CDR3 protein, with no DNA. The sample table includes about 380,000 distinct CDR3 sequences. The sequence was obtained from a man aged 18-69 years in good health. The source material was blood T cells: a sorted CD56 or NKG2C T cell subset, CD4+ or CD8+ T cells, or bulk PBMC T cells (not recorded which). V is TRBV12-3 or TRBV12-4 and J is TRBJ1-4; the D gene TCRdb calls, TRBD1, cannot be checked with no DNA. Here the CDR3 reads CASSSGQGEKLFF.